Below, 7 T cell receptor beta chains from the same sample are listed, as sequenced in a study of blood T cell repertoires in COVID-19. Data came from immunoSEQ multiplex PCR; TCRdb stores just in-frame clones and leaves some out. The table includes tens of thousands of clones, roughly 88% detected once. Sample: peripheral blood. These receptors were collected from a woman between 55 and 75 years old with acute or convalescent COVID-19.

V is TRBV4-2 and J is TRBJ2-3; D not resolved. The CDR3 length is 15 residues. Trimming cost V 8 bases and J 0 bases, with 15 bases left between them. In germline, CDR1 is LGHNA, CDR2 YNFKEQ. The CDR3 bases are TGTGCCAGCGCGAGTTACGCGGCTAGCACAGATACGCAGTATTTT. It encodes CASASYAASTDTQYF.

This clone was counted once. The chain combines TRBV6-5 with TRBJ1-2; 8 bases line up with TRBD1. This CDR3 comprises 15 residues. Germline assignment: CDR1 MNHEY and CDR2 SVGAGI. J was trimmed by 4 bases and V by 10 bases; bases with no gene match: 14. Here the CDR3 DNA reads TGTGCCACCCAGGAGCAGGGGGCACGGTTCTATGGCTACACCTTC. The encoded protein is CATQEQGARFYGYTF.

The rearrangement links TRBV3-1 (or the pseudogene TRBV3-2) to TRBJ2-2; tentatively, D is TRBD2 (6 bases). Trimming shortened V by 1 base and J by 1 base, and 13 bases separated the two germline ends. Per germline, CDR1 LGHDT and CDR2 YNNKEL (reference sequence). The CDR3 spans 17 residues. The CDR3 region is CASSQAAAGLNTGELFF. In DNA form, the CDR3 reads TGTGCCAGCAGCCAAGCCGCGGCGGGGTTGAACACCGGGGAGCTGTTTTTT.

The chain links TRBV14 to TRBJ2-1; 9 bases map to TRBD2. From germline, CDR1 is SGHDN and CDR2 FVKESK. There are 16 residues in the CDR3. The trim removed 1 base at V and 3 bases at J, leaving 4 bases unmatched. The CDR3 spells CASSQVGGRDYNEQFF. In nucleotides, the CDR3 is TGTGCCAGCAGCCAAGTAGGCGGGAGGGACTACAATGAGCAGTTCTTC. The entire variable domain, with the rest obtained from reference TRBV14 and TRBJ2-1, is as follows: EAGVTQFPSHSVIEKGQTVTLRCDPISGHDNLYWYRRVMGKEIKFLLHFVKESKQDESGMPNNRFLAERTGGTYSTLKVQPAELEDSGVYFCASSQVGGRDYNEQFFGPGTRLTVL.

The DNA for the CDR3 is TGTGCCAGCAGTCGGTCCGGGGGGCCTGGCTACACCTTC. Amino acids: CASSRSGGPGYTF. The chain links TRBV25-1 to TRBJ1-2, with TRBD1 as a possible D gene (6 bases). The germline V gene has CDR1 MGHDK and CDR2 SYGVNS. Trimming left V 5 bases short and J 7 bases short, with 14 bases between. This CDR3 contains 13 residues.

The V call is TRBV18, the J call TRBJ2-1; 14 bases fit TRBD2. The CDR3 contains 17 residues. V dropped 3 bases and J dropped 8; count of bases not matched to a gene: 9. Germline V lookup: CDR1 KGHSH, CDR2 LQKENI. CDR3 sequence (DNA): TGTGCCAGCTCACCCCCCGCGGGACTAGCGGGAGACGATGAGCAGTTCTTC. It is translated as CASSPPAGLAGDDEQFF.

This sequence joins TRBV6-5 and TRBJ2-2; 12 bases match TRBD2. The J segment lost 6 bases and the V segment lost 8 bases, leaving 4 bases of the junction unmatched. The CDR3 has 14 residues. Germline CDR1 is MNHEY and CDR2 is SVGAGI. CDR3 coding DNA: TGTGCCAGCCTAGCGGGAGGGCCCTCCGGGGAGCTGTTTTTT. Encoded protein: CASLAGGPSGELFF.